This T cell receptor beta chain was observed in a study of shared clonotypes between healthy human individuals. For each subset, genomic DNA was distributed in equal portions over several immunoSEQ plates. TCRdb's copy holds only in-frame clones and misses some; the assay was immunoSEQ multiplex PCR. The data contain a few million clones, 80% to 95% of them singletons. The study drew all its donors from Caucasian adults living in Nashville, Tennessee. The germline V gene encodes CDR1 SNHLY and CDR2 FYNNEI. Deletions cut 4 bases from V and 5 bases from J, with 12 bases between. The CDR3 runs to 14 residues. Study-level points and caveats: Non-shared clonotypes were found to have lower generation probabilities than the clonotypes that were shared by all four of the sorted-subset donors.

As regards this clone: Its specificity is not known.

This receptor was taken from a man between 18 and 29 years old in good health. Some clones in this sample may be carry-over from other donors' samples. The chain combines TRBV2 with TRBJ1-5, with D tentatively TRBD1 (6 bases). Specimen: naive CD4+ T cells from PBMCs. Subset meaning: CD45RA+ positively selected. CDR3 nucleotides: TGTGCCAGCAGTGGAGGGGGAAAGGATCAGCCCCAGCATTTT. Translation: CASSGGGKDQPQHF.